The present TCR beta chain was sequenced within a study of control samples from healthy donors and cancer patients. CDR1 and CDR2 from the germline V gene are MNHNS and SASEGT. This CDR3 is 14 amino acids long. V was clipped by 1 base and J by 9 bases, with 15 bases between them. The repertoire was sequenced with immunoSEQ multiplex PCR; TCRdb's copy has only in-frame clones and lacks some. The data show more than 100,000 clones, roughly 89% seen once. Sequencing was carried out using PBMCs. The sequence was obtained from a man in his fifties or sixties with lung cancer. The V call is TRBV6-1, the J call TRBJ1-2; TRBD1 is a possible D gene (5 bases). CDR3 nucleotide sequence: TGTGCCAGCAGTGAAGGAAGGGACCGAGTACGCTACACCTTC. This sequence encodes CASSEGRDRVRYTF.